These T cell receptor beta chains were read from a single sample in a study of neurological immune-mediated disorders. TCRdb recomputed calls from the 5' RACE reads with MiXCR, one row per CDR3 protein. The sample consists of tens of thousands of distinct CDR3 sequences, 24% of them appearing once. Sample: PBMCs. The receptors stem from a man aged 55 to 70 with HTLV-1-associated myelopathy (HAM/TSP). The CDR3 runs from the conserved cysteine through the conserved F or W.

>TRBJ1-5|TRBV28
CASSFPAEYSNQPQHF
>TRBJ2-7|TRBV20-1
CSAELAGVDGYEQYF
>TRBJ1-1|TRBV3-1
CASSRQGARTEAFF
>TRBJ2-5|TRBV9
CASSPGGGETQYF
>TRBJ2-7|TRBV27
CASSDRVNDEQYF
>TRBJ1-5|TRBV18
CASSPDRAISAQHF
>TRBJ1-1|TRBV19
CASSILLGKNTEAFF
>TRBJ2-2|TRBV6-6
CASKRGDGELFF
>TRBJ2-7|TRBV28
CASSPPDGGYYEQYF
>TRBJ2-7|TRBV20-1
CSAKTAGTVNYEQYF
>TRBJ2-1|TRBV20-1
CSARAQDRGRINEQFF
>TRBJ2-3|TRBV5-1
CASSLEAPQGADTQYF
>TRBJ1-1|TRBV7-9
CASSSLRDSTEAFF
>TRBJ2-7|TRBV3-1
CASSQPEGEQYF
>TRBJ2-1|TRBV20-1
CSARGGGNNEQFF
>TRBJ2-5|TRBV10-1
CASSETSGSSQYF
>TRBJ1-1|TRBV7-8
CASSLKIEGASNEAFF
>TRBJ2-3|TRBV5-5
CASSLELRLLPADTQYF